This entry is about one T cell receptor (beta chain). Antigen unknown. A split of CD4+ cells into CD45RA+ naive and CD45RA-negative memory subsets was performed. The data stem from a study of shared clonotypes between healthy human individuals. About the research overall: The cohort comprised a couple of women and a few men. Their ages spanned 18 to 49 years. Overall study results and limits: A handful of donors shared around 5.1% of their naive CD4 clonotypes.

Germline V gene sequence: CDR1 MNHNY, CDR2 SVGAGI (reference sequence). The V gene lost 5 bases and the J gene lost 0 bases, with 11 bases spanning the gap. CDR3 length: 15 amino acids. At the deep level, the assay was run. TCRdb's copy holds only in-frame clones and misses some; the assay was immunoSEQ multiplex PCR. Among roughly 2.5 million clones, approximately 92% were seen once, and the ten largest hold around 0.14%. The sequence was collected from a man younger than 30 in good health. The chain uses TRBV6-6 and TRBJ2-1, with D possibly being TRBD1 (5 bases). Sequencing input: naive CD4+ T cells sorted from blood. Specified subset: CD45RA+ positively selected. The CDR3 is CASSLQGNSYNEQFF. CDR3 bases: TGTGCCAGCAGTCTTCAGGGCAACTCCTACAATGAGCAGTTCTTC.